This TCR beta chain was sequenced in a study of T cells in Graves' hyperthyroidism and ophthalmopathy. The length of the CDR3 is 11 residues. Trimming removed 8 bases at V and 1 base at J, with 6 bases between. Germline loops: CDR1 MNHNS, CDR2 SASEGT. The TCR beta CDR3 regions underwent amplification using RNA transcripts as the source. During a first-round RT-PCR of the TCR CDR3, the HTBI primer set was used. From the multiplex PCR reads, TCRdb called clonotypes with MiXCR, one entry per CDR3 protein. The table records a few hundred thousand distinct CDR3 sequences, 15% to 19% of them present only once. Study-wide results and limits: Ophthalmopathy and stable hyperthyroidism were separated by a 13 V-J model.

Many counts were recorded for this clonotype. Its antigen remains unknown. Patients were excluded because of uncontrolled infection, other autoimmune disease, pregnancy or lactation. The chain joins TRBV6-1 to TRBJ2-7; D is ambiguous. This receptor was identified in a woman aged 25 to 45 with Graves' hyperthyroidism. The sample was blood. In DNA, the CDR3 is TGTGCCAGCCGACTGTCCTACGAGCAGTACTTC. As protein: CASRLSYEQYF.